Listed below are T cell receptor beta chains from one sample, sequenced in a study of blood T cells in healthy people across ages. Each CDR3 protein is one row after TCRdb ran MiXCR on the 5' RACE reads. The sample yields 1.2 million to 1.5 million distinct CDR3 sequences, 55% to 75% seen once. The sample was blood. The receptor source for this set is a young man in good health. The CDR3 runs from the conserved cysteine through the conserved F or W. The D gene is left open where the match is weak. Not all rows give a size; the values are once, few, many and, for expanded clones, a class.

CDR3 DNA: TGCAGTGCTAGAGGACTAGGGTATGGCTATGGCTACACCTTC
CDR3 protein: CSARGLGYGYGYTF
clone size: once
V gene: TRBV20-1
D gene: .
J gene: TRBJ1-2

CDR3 DNA: TGTGCCGCCTCCGGGACTAGCGAGATGTATCGCTACGAGCAGTACTTC
CDR3 protein: CAASGTSEMYRYEQYF
clone size: once
V gene: TRBV2
D gene: TRBD2
J gene: TRBJ2-7

CDR3 DNA: TGTGCCAGCAGTCCCGGGCCATACTGGGGCAATGAGCAGTTCTTC
CDR3 protein: CASSPGPYWGNEQFF
clone size: few
V gene: TRBV6-5
D gene: .
J gene: TRBJ2-1

CDR3 DNA: TGTGCCAGCAGTGGGGGGGGACAGGGTTACTCACCCCTCCACTTT
CDR3 protein: CASSGGGQGYSPLHF
clone size: .
V gene: TRBV12-3/TRBV12-4
D gene: TRBD1
J gene: TRBJ1-6

CDR3 DNA: TGTGCCAGCAGTTTGCTGACAGGGGACGCCAAAAACATTCAGTACTTC
CDR3 protein: CASSLLTGDAKNIQYF
clone size: .
V gene: TRBV12-3/TRBV12-4
D gene: TRBD1
J gene: TRBJ2-4

CDR3 DNA: TGTGCCAGCAGCGTTGTGGGGAGCTTGGGCTACACCTTC
CDR3 protein: CASSVVGSLGYTF
clone size: .
V gene: TRBV9
D gene: .
J gene: TRBJ1-2

CDR3 DNA: TGTGCCATCAGTCCCGGACTGGATGAAAAACTGTTTTTT
CDR3 protein: CAISPGLDEKLFF
clone size: .
V gene: TRBV10-3
D gene: .
J gene: TRBJ1-4

CDR3 DNA: TGTGCCAGCAGTTCCGGCGGGACAGGGCGAAAGACCCAGTACTTC
CDR3 protein: CASSSGGTGRKTQYF
clone size: .
V gene: TRBV28
D gene: TRBD1
J gene: TRBJ2-5

CDR3 DNA: TGTGCCAGCAGCTTAGGGGGACAGTTTCATGAGCAGTTCTTC
CDR3 protein: CASSLGGQFHEQFF
clone size: few
V gene: TRBV7-9
D gene: TRBD1
J gene: TRBJ2-1

CDR3 DNA: TGTGCCAGCAGTCAACACCGGGAGAAAGAGACCCAGTACTTC
CDR3 protein: CASSQHREKETQYF
clone size: few
V gene: TRBV3-1
D gene: .
J gene: TRBJ2-5

CDR3 DNA: TGCAGTGCCCCTGTAGCGGGAGTTGAGGAGACCCAGTACTTC
CDR3 protein: CSAPVAGVEETQYF
clone size: once
V gene: TRBV20-1
D gene: TRBD2
J gene: TRBJ2-5

CDR3 DNA: TGTGCCAGCAAATGGGACTCTGGGGCCAACGTCCTGACTTTC
CDR3 protein: CASKWDSGANVLTF
clone size: .
V gene: TRBV7-2
D gene: .
J gene: TRBJ2-6

CDR3 DNA: TGTGCCAGCAGTTCTCAAAGGACAGGGGGCCAGGAGCAGTACTTC
CDR3 protein: CASSSQRTGGQEQYF
clone size: .
V gene: TRBV27
D gene: TRBD1
J gene: TRBJ2-5

CDR3 DNA: TGTGCCGCCCGAGCAGGGGCGGGCACAGATACGCAGTATTTT
CDR3 protein: CAARAGAGTDTQYF
clone size: .
V gene: TRBV2
D gene: .
J gene: TRBJ2-3

CDR3 DNA: TGCAGTGCTAGGAATGGCTACACCTTC
CDR3 protein: CSARNGYTF
clone size: .
V gene: TRBV20-1
D gene: .
J gene: TRBJ1-2

CDR3 DNA: TGCGCCAGCAGCCAAGTAGGAACAGGCGGCGACTACGAGCAGTACTTC
CDR3 protein: CASSQVGTGGDYEQYF
clone size: .
V gene: TRBV4-1
D gene: .
J gene: TRBJ2-7

CDR3 DNA: TGTGCCAGCAGTTTCCTTGGGGGCCTGAACACTGAAGCTTTCTTT
CDR3 protein: CASSFLGGLNTEAFF
clone size: .
V gene: TRBV12-3/TRBV12-4
D gene: .
J gene: TRBJ1-1

CDR3 DNA: TGTGCCACCAGCAGTGGGACAGGGGCGAATTATCAGCCCCAGCATTTT
CDR3 protein: CATSSGTGANYQPQHF
clone size: .
V gene: TRBV15
D gene: TRBD1
J gene: TRBJ1-5

CDR3 DNA: TGTGCCAGCAGCCGCCTTGGGACAATCCCCGAGCAGTACTTC
CDR3 protein: CASSRLGTIPEQYF
clone size: few
V gene: TRBV7-9
D gene: .
J gene: TRBJ2-7

CDR3 DNA: TGCAGCGTTGGGGCCCCACTAGCGGAGTACCAAGAGACCCAGTACTTC
CDR3 protein: CSVGAPLAEYQETQYF
clone size: few
V gene: TRBV29-1
D gene: TRBD2
J gene: TRBJ2-5

CDR3 DNA: TGTGCCAGCAGTCGGGGGACAGGTCTAAGCGGCTACACCTTC
CDR3 protein: CASSRGTGLSGYTF
clone size: .
V gene: TRBV27
D gene: TRBD1
J gene: TRBJ1-2

CDR3 DNA: TGTGCCAGCAGCTTTTGGGAAGTGGGACATGATACGCAGTATTTT
CDR3 protein: CASSFWEVGHDTQYF
clone size: .
V gene: TRBV7-9
D gene: .
J gene: TRBJ2-3

CDR3 DNA: TGTGCCAGCAGCTTAGGTCCGGACGGGGAAGCTTTCTTT
CDR3 protein: CASSLGPDGEAFF
clone size: once
V gene: TRBV7-9
D gene: .
J gene: TRBJ1-1